A single sample is the source of the 2 T cell receptor beta chains below, sequenced in a study of blood T cell repertoires in COVID-19. TCRdb keeps only in-frame clones here, not all; method: immunoSEQ multiplex PCR. Of 350,000 to 400,000 clones in the sample, more than 80% were seen once. The sequencing sample was made of peripheral blood. The origin of the receptors is a woman aged 25 to 39 with COVID-19, enrolled during active disease.

This clone was counted only a few times. The chain uses TRBV6-5 and TRBJ2-7; no reliable D call. The CDR3 consists of 15 residues. Between the trimmed V and J ends, which lost 5 bases and 0 bases, there was a span of 14 bases. Germline values: CDR1 MNHEY, CDR2 SVGAGI. The CDR3 protein is CASSSAAGSSYEQYF. The CDR3 DNA is TGTGCCAGCAGTAGCGCGGCCGGTAGCTCCTACGAGCAGTACTTC.

The rearrangement joins TRBV25-1 to TRBJ1-6; 7 positions match TRBD1. V lost 3 bases to trimming and J lost 8 bases; unmatched junction nucleotides: 7. The CDR3 is made up of 15 amino acids. Germline assignment: CDR1 MGHDK and CDR2 SYGVNS. The CDR3 spells CASSDKGQLYSPLHF. The CDR3 region has the DNA TGTGCCAGCAGTGACAAGGGACAGTTATATTCACCCCTCCACTTT.